This T cell receptor beta chain was retrieved from a study of OX40 agonist ivuxolimab in advanced cancers. General study results and limits: At 0.1 to 3.0 mg/kg and by week 6, clonal expansion occurred in CD4+ and CD8+ blood T cells. Near-lowest levels of clonal expansion characterized partial responders at 0.1-3.0 mg/kg.

Blood was sampled at baseline, cycle 4 day 1, and cycle 7 day 1. The protocol was immunoSEQ multiplex PCR, while the TCRdb copy is restricted to in-frame clones and leaves out a portion. The repertoire has around 100,000 clones, approximately 90% of them found once; the top ten carry roughly 0.56%. A remark on this clone: The antigen is undetermined.

This CDR3 has 14 residues. Germline CDR1 reads SGHRS; CDR2 reads YFSETQ. V was shortened by 0 bases and J by 6 bases, with 9 bases between the two germline ends. The TCR was taken from an adult with an advanced solid tumor such as melanoma, head and neck, liver or kidney cancer. The chain couples TRBV5-1 to TRBJ2-2; possible D gene TRBD2, 5 bases. The sequencing used CD4+ or CD8+ T cells sorted from blood, collected in a trial of the OX40 agonist ivuxolimab. This CDR3 is CASSLAGVAGELFF. Here the CDR3 DNA reads TGCGCCAGCAGCTTGGCCGGGGTGGCCGGGGAGCTGTTTTTT.